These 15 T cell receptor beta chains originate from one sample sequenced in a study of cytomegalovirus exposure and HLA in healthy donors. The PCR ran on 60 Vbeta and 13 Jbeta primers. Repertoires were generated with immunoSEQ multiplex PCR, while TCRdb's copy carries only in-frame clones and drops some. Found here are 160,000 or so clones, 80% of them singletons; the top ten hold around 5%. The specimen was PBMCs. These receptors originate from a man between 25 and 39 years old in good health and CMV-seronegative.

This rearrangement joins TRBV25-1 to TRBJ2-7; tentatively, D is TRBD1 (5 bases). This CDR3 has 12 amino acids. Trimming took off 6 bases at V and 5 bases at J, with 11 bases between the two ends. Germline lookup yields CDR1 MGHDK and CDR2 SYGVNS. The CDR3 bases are TGTGCCAGCAGGCCCTCCAGGGACGAGCAGTACTTC. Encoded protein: CASRPSRDEQYF.

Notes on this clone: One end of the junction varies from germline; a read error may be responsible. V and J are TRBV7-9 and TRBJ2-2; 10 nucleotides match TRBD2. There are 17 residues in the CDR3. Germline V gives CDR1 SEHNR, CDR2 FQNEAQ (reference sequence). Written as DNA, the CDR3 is TGTTCCAGCAGCTTAGCGGGGGGTAGCAATGGTAACGGGGAGCTGTTTTTT. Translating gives CSSSLAGGSNGNGELFF.

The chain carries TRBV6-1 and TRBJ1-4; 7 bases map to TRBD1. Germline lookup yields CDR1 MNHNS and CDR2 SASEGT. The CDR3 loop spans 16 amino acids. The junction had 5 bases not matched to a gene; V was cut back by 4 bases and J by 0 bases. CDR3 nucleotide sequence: TGTGCCAGCAGTGGCACAGGGGTTGCAACTAATGAAAAACTGTTTTTT. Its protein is CASSGTGVATNEKLFF.

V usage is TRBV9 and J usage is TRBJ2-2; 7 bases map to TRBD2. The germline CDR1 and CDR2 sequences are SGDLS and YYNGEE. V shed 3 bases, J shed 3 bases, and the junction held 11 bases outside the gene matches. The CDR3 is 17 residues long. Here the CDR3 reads CASSDHRGGGDTGELFF. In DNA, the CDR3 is TGTGCCAGCAGCGACCATCGCGGGGGAGGGGACACCGGGGAGCTGTTTTTT.

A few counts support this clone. The DNA of the CDR3 is TGTGCCAGCTTGCCCCTGGAGAGCTCCTACGAGCAGTACTTC. Translation gives CASLPLESSYEQYF. The V and J genes are TRBV7-9 and TRBJ2-7, with D unclear. The CDR3 spans 14 residues. V was trimmed by 8 bases and J by 0 bases, leaving 14 bases between them. The germline CDR1 and CDR2 sequences are SEHNR and FQNEAQ (reference sequence).

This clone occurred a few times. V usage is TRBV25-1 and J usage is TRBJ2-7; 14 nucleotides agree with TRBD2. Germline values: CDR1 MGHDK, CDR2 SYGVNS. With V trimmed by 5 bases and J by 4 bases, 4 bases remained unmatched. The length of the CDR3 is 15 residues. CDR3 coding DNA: TGTGCCAGCAGTCCCGGGACTAGCGGGAGATACGAGCAGTACTTC. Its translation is CASSPGTSGRYEQYF.

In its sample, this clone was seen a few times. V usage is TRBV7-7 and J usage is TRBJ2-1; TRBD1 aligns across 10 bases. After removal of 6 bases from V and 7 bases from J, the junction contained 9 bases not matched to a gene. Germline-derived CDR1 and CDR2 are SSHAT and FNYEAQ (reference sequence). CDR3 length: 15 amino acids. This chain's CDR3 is CASRPWDRGPNEQFF. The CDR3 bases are TGTGCCAGCAGACCGTGGGACAGGGGACCTAATGAGCAGTTCTTC.

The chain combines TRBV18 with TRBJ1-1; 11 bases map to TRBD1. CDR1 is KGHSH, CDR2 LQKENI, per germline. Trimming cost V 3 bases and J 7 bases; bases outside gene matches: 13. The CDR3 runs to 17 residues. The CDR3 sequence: CASSPVPGQGGMGEAFF. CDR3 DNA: TGTGCCAGCTCACCGGTTCCGGGACAGGGGGGAATGGGTGAAGCTTTCTTT.

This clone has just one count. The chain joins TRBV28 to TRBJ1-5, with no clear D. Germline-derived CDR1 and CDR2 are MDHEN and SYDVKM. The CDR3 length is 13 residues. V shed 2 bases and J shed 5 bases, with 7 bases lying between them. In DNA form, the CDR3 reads TGTGCCAGCAGTTTACAGGCTGATCAGCCCCAGCATTTT. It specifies CASSLQADQPQHF.

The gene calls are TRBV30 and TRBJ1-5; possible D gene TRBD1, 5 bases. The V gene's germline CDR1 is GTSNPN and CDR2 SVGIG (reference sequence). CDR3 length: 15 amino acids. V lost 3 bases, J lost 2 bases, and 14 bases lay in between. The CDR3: CAWRRGEERNQPQHF. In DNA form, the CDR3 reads TGTGCCTGGAGACGGGGGGAGGAGCGCAATCAGCCCCAGCATTTT.

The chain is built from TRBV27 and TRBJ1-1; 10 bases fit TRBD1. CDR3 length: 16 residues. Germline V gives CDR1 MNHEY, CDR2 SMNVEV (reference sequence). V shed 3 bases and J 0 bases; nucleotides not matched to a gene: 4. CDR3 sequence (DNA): TGTGCCAGCAGTTTGACAGGGGGCCCCGTGAACACTGAAGCTTTCTTT. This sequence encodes CASSLTGGPVNTEAFF.

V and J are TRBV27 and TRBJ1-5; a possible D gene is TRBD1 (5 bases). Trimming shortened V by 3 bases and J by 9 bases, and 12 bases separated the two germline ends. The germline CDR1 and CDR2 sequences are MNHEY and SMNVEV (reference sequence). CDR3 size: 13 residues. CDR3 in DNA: TGTGCCAGCAGTTTGGGGGGGAGTGGGCCCCAGCATTTT. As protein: CASSLGGSGPQHF.

Here the CDR3 DNA reads TGTGCCAGCAGTTTAACCGGGACACCCTCTGGGATTGAGACCCAGTACTTC. Translated: CASSLTGTPSGIETQYF. The V call is TRBV27, the J call TRBJ2-5, with D tentatively TRBD1 (6 bases). Trimming left V 2 bases short and J 5 bases short, with 21 bases between. The CDR3 has 17 amino acids. Germline V gives CDR1 MNHEY, CDR2 SMNVEV (reference sequence).

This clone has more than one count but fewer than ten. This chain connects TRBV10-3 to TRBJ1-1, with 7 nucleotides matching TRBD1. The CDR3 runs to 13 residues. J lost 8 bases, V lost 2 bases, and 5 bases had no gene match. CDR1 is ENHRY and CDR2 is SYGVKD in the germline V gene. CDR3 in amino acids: CAISEKGTAEAFF. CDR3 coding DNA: TGTGCCATCAGTGAGAAGGGGACAGCAGAAGCTTTCTTT.

CDR3 loop: CASSAAMNTEAFF. CDR3 DNA sequence: TGTGCCAGTAGTGCCGCGATGAACACTGAAGCTTTCTTT. The chain recombines TRBV19 with TRBJ1-1; no definite D call. CDR3 length: 13 amino acids. In germline, CDR1 is LNHDA, CDR2 SQIVND (reference sequence). V lost 5 bases and J lost 0, with 7 bases in between.